In its sample, the clone carrying this T cell receptor beta chain was seen once. Its target is not known. Trimming shortened V by 3 bases and J by 8 bases, and 11 bases separated the two germline ends. CDR1 LGHNT and CDR2 FRNRAP come from the germline V gene. The CDR3 is made up of 13 amino acids. CD8 cells regarded as naive lacked CD45RO, were positively chosen for CCR7, and omitted terminally differentiated effector memory CD45RA+ cells. This sample was taken from a study of shared clonotypes between healthy human individuals. Points from the study as a whole: Rarefaction showed that sequencing of sorted subsets was incomplete (despite large depth).

The table came from immunoSEQ multiplex PCR; TCRdb's copy has only in-frame clones and leaves some out. The sample lists some 2,100,000 clones; about 92% were seen once. The V gene is TRBV12-5, the J gene TRBJ2-1; D perhaps matches TRBD1 (6 bases). The sequence was obtained from a man aged 18 to 30 in good health. Some clones in this sample may be carry-over from other donors' samples. Material: naive CD8+ T cells from PBMCs. The CDR3 loop is CASGLARGHEQFF. CDR3 coding DNA: TGTGCTAGTGGTTTAGCCAGGGGCCATGAGCAGTTCTTC.